This T cell receptor beta chain was found in a study of T-cell memory formation after mild COVID-19 (dated by TCRdb to about 2021). About the study as a whole: Most TCR sequence clusters were specific to one of the two donors. Longitudinal TCRalpha and TCRbeta repertoire sequencing tracked T-cell clones expanding and contracting after mild COVID-19 in two donors. Two young, previously healthy adult volunteers, one female and one male, were included in the cohort.

The CDR3, cysteine through phenylalanine, is 14 amino acids long. The entry retains the CDR3 DNA only, 42 bases that are in frame from base 1. V loses 2 bases at its end and J loses 5 bases; junction bases beyond the gene matches: 8. Sequences GTSNPN (CDR1) and SVGIG (CDR2) are obtained from the germline V gene (reference sequence). Study-wide findings and limitations: Whether the second-wave clones peaking on day 37 were SARS-CoV-2 specific was not confirmed. Only two mild cases were covered in the study, and larger cohorts including severe cases with pre-infection samples were considered necessary. Contracting CD4+ clones turned up mainly in the CM and EM memory subsets, whereas EMRA was where CD8+ clones were enriched. Balanced CD4/CD8 phenotypes were observed for clones contracting from day 15 to 85, whereas a bias towards CD4+ was observed for a second wave of clones expanding from day 15 to 37. Some responding clones were detected in pre-infection memory, suggesting pre-existing cross-reactive memory T cells joined the SARS-CoV-2 response.

This clonotype was seen only a few times. Its antigen remains unidentified. No base qualities exist here, and no much larger clone lies one base off it. PBMCs were isolated by Ficoll-Paque density gradient centrifugation. The sequencer listed for this sample is Illumina NovaSeq 6000. Using 5'RACE with constant-segment primers, TCRalpha and TCRbeta cDNA libraries were constructed, with sample barcodes and unique molecular identifiers added in the process. RNA was extracted from every sample with Trizol reagent. The libraries were amplified in two PCR steps, and the second step added a second sample barcode and Illumina TruSeq adapters. Sequencing of libraries was performed on an Illumina NovaSeq with 2 x 150 bp paired-end reads. The authors' pipeline ran thus. The reads were demultiplexed and collapsed into UMI-guided consensus sequences using migec v1.2.7. With mixcr v2.1.11, UMI consensuses were aligned to TRA and TRB V and J templates and assembled into clonotypes. A clonotype was counted as expanded or contracted only when both edgeR and NoisET called the clonotype significant, with the noise models trained on biological replicates. edgeR calls used a false discovery rate-adjusted p below 0.01 and a log2 fold-change threshold of 1. PCA with hierarchical clustering of max-normalized trajectories of the 1000 most abundant clonotypes was used as exploratory dynamics analysis. Each responding clone was given a CD4 or CD8 phenotype based on the CD4+ and CD8+ repertoires, which had been sequenced separately. The public reads were reprocessed in TCRdb via fastp at Q25 and MiXCR, keeping in-frame beta chains. All rows with the same CDR3 protein become a single entry with the most common DNA and genes. These V and J calls originate from TCRdb's pipeline instead of the authors' own analysis. This sample gives approximately 48,000 distinct CDR3 sequences in total; roughly 7% of them show up just once. The ten largest clones take up more than 1.2% of the sample.

This TCR came from a man between 18 and 29 years old who had mild COVID-19 (a few samples of this study predate the infection). The sample titles of this study are shuffled in the database, so cell type and time point are left out; the donor was told from shared clones. The chain was built from TRBV30 and TRBJ1-1; TRBD1 agrees with 7 junctional bases. The sequenced sample was PBMCs or a T cell subset sorted from them (not recorded which). The sequence in DNA is TGTGCCTGGAGTCCCGGTCCAGGGGGGACTGAAGCTTTCTTT. Its protein reads: CAWSPGPGGTEAFF.